A selection of T cell receptor beta chains follows, all from one sample in a study of early T cells in non-severe SARS-CoV-2 infection. A single record per CDR3 protein comes from TCRdb applying MiXCR to the 5' RACE reads. The sample includes 70,000 to 95,000 distinct CDR3 sequences, approximately 10% seen only once; the top ten take around 4.7%. The sample was whole blood. The receptors shown here come from an adult who was a healthcare worker with PCR-confirmed SARS-CoV-2 infection or an uninfected control (not recorded which). The CDR3 runs from the conserved cysteine through the conserved F or W. A D gene is named only where the DNA matches it firmly. The size of a clone is reported for some rows only, either as once, few or many, or as a class for expanded clones.

D	size	V	J	DNA	CDR3
TRBD1	many	TRBV4-3	TRBJ2-6	TGCGCCAGCAGCCAAGCACAGGGGACTGGGGCCAACGTCCTGACTTTC	CASSQAQGTGANVLTF
TRBD1	few	TRBV6-5	TRBJ2-6	TGTGCCAGCAGATTGACAGGGAGCTCTGGGGCCAACGTCCTGACTTTC	CASRLTGSSGANVLTF
.	.	TRBV12-5	TRBJ1-4	TGTGCTAGTGGTTTGGGACAGGTGGGCGAAAAACTGTTTTTT	CASGLGQVGEKLFF
.	many	TRBV19	TRBJ2-3	TGTGCCAGTAGTATGTGGGGAGGAGCAGATACGCAGTATTTT	CASSMWGGADTQYF
TRBD2	many	TRBV12-3/TRBV12-4	TRBJ2-1	TGTGCCAGCAGCGCCGGACTAGCGGGGGATGAGCAGTTCTTC	CASSAGLAGDEQFF
TRBD2	few	TRBV2	TRBJ2-5	TGTGCCAGCAGTCCCCCGGGGGGGGGCGCGGAGACCCAGTACTTC	CASSPPGGGAETQYF
TRBD2	few	TRBV19	TRBJ2-3	TGTGCCAGTAGTACTGTAGCGGGGGCCTCAGATACGCAGTATTTT	CASSTVAGASDTQYF
TRBD2	.	TRBV5-1	TRBJ2-3	TGCGCCAGCAGGGAGCGGGGCCGGGACACAGATACGCAGTATTTT	CASRERGRDTDTQYF
.	.	TRBV5-1	TRBJ1-2	TGCGCCAGCAGCTTCGTTTCCGGAGTCGGAGGCTACACCTTC	CASSFVSGVGGYTF
TRBD1	many	TRBV10-1	TRBJ2-7	TGCGCCAGCAGTGAAGGGACAGGGGGCATCTACGAGCAGTACTTC	CASSEGTGGIYEQYF
TRBD2	.	TRBV10-3	TRBJ2-1	TGTGCCATCACCGCCGGGACTAGCGGGGGCAATGAGCAGTTCTTC	CAITAGTSGGNEQFF
TRBD2	few	TRBV6-5	TRBJ2-3	TGTGCCAGCAGTTCCCTACTGTCACTAGCGGGAGTCTCAGATACGCAGTATTTT	CASSSLLSLAGVSDTQYF
TRBD2	many	TRBV7-6	TRBJ2-5	TGTGCCAGCAGCTTAGGGACTAGCGGGGTACGTGAGACCCAGTACTTC	CASSLGTSGVRETQYF
.	.	TRBV5-4	TRBJ2-5	TGTGCCAGCAGCAGGGACTCTCAAGAGACCCAGTACTTC	CASSRDSQETQYF
.	.	TRBV3-1	TRBJ2-1	TGTGCCAGCAGCCAAGATGCACAGTACTCCTACAATGAGCAGTTCTTC	CASSQDAQYSYNEQFF
.	.	TRBV29-1	TRBJ2-7	TGCAGCGTGTACGGACGGGACCTCTACGAGCAGTACTTC	CSVYGRDLYEQYF
.	few	TRBV12-3/TRBV12-4	TRBJ1-6	TGTGCCAGCAGTTTAAACAGGAATTCACCCCTCCACTTT	CASSLNRNSPLHF